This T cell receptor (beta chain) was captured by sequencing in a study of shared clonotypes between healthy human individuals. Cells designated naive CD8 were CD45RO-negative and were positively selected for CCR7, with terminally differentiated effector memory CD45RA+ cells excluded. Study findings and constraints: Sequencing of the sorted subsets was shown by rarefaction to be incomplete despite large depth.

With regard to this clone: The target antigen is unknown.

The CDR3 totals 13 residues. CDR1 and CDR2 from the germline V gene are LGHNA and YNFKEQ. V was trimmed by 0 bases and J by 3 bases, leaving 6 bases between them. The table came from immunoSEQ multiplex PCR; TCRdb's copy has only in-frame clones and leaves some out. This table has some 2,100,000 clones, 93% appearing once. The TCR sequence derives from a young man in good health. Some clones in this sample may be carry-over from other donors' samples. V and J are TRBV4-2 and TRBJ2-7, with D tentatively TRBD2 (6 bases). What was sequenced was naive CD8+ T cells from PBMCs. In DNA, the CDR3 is TGTGCCAGCAGCCAAGAGGGGGGCTACGAGCAGTACTTC. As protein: CASSQEGGYEQYF.